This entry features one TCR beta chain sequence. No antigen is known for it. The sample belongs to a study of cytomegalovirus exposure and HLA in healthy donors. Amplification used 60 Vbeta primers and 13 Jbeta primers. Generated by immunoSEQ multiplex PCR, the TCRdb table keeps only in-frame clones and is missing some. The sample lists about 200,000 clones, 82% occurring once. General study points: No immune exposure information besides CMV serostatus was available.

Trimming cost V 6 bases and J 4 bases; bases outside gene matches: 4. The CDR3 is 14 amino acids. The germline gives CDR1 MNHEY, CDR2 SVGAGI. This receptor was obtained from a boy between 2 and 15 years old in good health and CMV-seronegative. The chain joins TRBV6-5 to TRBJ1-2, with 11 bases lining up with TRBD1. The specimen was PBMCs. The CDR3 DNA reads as TGTGCCAGCAGGAGAGGACAGGGGGCCTATGGCTACACCTTC. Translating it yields CASRRGQGAYGYTF.